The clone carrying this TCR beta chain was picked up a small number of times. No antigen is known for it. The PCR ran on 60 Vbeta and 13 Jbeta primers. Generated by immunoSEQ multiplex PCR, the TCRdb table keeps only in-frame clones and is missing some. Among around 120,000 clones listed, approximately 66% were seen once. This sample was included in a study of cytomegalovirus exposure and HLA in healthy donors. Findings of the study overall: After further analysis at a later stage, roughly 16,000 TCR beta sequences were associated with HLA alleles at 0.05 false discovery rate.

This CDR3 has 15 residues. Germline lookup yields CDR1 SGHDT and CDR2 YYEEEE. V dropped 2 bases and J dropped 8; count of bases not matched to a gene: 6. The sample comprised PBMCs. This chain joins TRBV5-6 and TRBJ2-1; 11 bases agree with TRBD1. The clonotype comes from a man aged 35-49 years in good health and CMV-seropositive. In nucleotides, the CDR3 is TGTGCCAGCAGCTTAAATGGACAGGGGGCCGATGAGCAGTTCTTC. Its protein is CASSLNGQGADEQFF.